The clone carrying this TCR beta chain was counted at least ten times. The antigen remains undetermined. From RNA transcripts, TCR beta CDR3 regions were amplified. TCR CDR3 regions were first amplified by RT-PCR with HTBI primers. TCRdb ran MiXCR on the multiplex PCR reads and lists one entry per CDR3 protein. The repertoire holds more than 650,000 distinct CDR3 sequences, with 12% to 15% as singletons. The source of the sample is a study of T cells in Graves' hyperthyroidism and ophthalmopathy. This CDR3 is built from 15 residues. In germline, CDR1 is MDHEN, CDR2 SYDVKM. V was clipped by 6 bases and J by 8 bases; unmatched bases: 12. Study-wide results and limits: In validation, the model predicted ophthalmopathy. These predictions came a median roughly seven months before onset. The blood repertoire included most of the expanded thyroid clonotypes above 0.001.

The PBMCs studied were ones that came from 9 to 10 ml fresh peripheral blood. The chain uses TRBV28 and TRBJ1-4; TRBD1 matches 7 bases. The receptor's source is a woman aged 18-29 years with Graves' hyperthyroidism. Sequenced material: blood. The CDR3 nucleotides are TGTGCCAGCAGCCCCATGGCAGGGGGAGGCGAAAAACTGTTTTTT. Its translation is CASSPMAGGGEKLFF.